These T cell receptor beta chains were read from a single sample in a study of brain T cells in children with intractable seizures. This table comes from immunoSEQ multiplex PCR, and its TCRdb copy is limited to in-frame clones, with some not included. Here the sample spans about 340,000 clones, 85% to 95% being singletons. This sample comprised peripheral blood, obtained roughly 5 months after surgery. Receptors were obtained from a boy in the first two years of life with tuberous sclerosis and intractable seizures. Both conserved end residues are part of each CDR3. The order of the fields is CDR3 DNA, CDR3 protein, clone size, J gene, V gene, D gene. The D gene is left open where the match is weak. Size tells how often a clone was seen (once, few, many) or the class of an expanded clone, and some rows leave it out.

DNA: TGTGCCATCAGTGTTAATACCGACACTGAAGCTTTCTTT; CDR3: CAISVNTDTEAFF; size: -; J: TRBJ1-1; V: TRBV10-3; D: -
DNA: TGTGCCAGCACCCTTGGAGGGTTTGACGAGCAGTACTTC; CDR3: CASTLGGFDEQYF; size: -; J: TRBJ2-7; V: TRBV12-3/TRBV12-4; D: -
DNA: TGTGCCAGCAGTTTATATTCACGGCAGACCTCCTACAATGAGCAGTTCTTC; CDR3: CASSLYSRQTSYNEQFF; size: -; J: TRBJ2-1; V: TRBV27; D: -
DNA: TGTGCCAGCAGCTTCCCGGCAGGGAACACCGGGGAGCTGTTTTTT; CDR3: CASSFPAGNTGELFF; size: -; J: TRBJ2-2; V: TRBV7-9; D: -
DNA: TGCGCCAGCAGCGGGACTAGCGGGGGCGAGCAGTACTTC; CDR3: CASSGTSGGEQYF; size: -; J: TRBJ2-7; V: TRBV5-1; D: TRBD2
DNA: TGTGCCAGCAGCCAAAGACTAGCGGGAGCCAATGAGCAGTTCTTC; CDR3: CASSQRLAGANEQFF; size: -; J: TRBJ2-1; V: TRBV3-1/TRBV3-2; D: TRBD2
DNA: TGCGCCAGCAGCTTGGCCGGTCGGAGGGACACAGATACGCAGTATTTT; CDR3: CASSLAGRRDTDTQYF; size: -; J: TRBJ2-3; V: TRBV5-1; D: -
DNA: TGTGCCATCACTCAGGCGGGAGCCCCCACAGATACGCAGTATTTT; CDR3: CAITQAGAPTDTQYF; size: few; J: TRBJ2-3; V: TRBV10-3; D: TRBD2
DNA: TGTGCCAGCAGTGAACACCAGGGGCCCAAAGCTTTCTTT; CDR3: CASSEHQGPKAFF; size: -; J: TRBJ1-1; V: TRBV6-1; D: -
DNA: TGTGCCAGCAGTTACCTAAGGGGGGGGGATGAAAAACTGTTTTTT; CDR3: CASSYLRGGDEKLFF; size: -; J: TRBJ1-4; V: TRBV6-5; D: -
DNA: TGTGCCTGGAACCCGGGAGGCGTAAATGAGCAGTTCTTC; CDR3: CAWNPGGVNEQFF; size: -; J: TRBJ2-1; V: TRBV30; D: TRBD2
DNA: TGTGCCAGCAGCTCCGCAGGGATTTACGAGCAGTACTTC; CDR3: CASSSAGIYEQYF; size: -; J: TRBJ2-7; V: TRBV7-9; D: -
DNA: TGTGCCAGCTCACTAGACCTCAGGGAAAAACTGTTTTTT; CDR3: CASSLDLREKLFF; size: -; J: TRBJ1-4; V: TRBV18; D: -
DNA: TGTGCCAGCAGTACCCCACAGGGGGTGAGCTACGAGCAGTACTTC; CDR3: CASSTPQGVSYEQYF; size: -; J: TRBJ2-7; V: TRBV6-5; D: TRBD1
DNA: TGTGCCAGCAGCTTGTTAGCAGGCCCTACGGAGAACACTGAAGCTTTCTTT; CDR3: CASSLLAGPTENTEAFF; size: -; J: TRBJ1-1; V: TRBV5-4; D: -
DNA: TGCGCCAGCAGCTCGGGACTAGCGGGGGGAGTTGGGGTCACAGATACGCAGTATTTT; CDR3: CASSSGLAGGVGVTDTQYF; size: -; J: TRBJ2-3; V: TRBV5-1; D: TRBD2
DNA: TGTGCCAGCAAGTCCCAGGGGCACAATCAGCCCCAGCATTTT; CDR3: CASKSQGHNQPQHF; size: -; J: TRBJ1-5; V: TRBV6-5; D: -
DNA: TGTGCCAGCAGCCGAGATTACGAGCAGTACTTC; CDR3: CASSRDYEQYF; size: -; J: TRBJ2-7; V: TRBV7-8; D: -
DNA: TGTGCCAGCTCACCATTCCGGCCAGGGAAGGATTCACCCCTCCACTTT; CDR3: CASSPFRPGKDSPLHF; size: -; J: TRBJ1-6; V: TRBV18; D: -
DNA: TGTGCCAGCAGCCCTCGTTACAGGGATAGCACCGGGGAGCTGTTTTTT; CDR3: CASSPRYRDSTGELFF; size: -; J: TRBJ2-2; V: TRBV9; D: -
DNA: TGTGCCAGCAGCTACGGGACATCGATTGGAAATGAGCAGTTCTTC; CDR3: CASSYGTSIGNEQFF; size: -; J: TRBJ2-1; V: TRBV5-8; D: -
DNA: TGCGCCAGCAGCCAAGATCCTGGAGTCTATGGCTACACCTTC; CDR3: CASSQDPGVYGYTF; size: -; J: TRBJ1-2; V: TRBV4-1; D: -
DNA: TGTGCCAGCAGTTTGCTCAGGGGTTCCCCTGAAGCTTTCTTT; CDR3: CASSLLRGSPEAFF; size: -; J: TRBJ1-1; V: TRBV27; D: -
DNA: TGCAGTGCTAGATTCAATGAGCAGTTCTTC; CDR3: CSARFNEQFF; size: -; J: TRBJ2-1; V: TRBV20-1; D: -
DNA: TGTGCCAGCAGTTCCCTAACGGGAGGTGGGGATACGCAGTATTTT; CDR3: CASSSLTGGGDTQYF; size: -; J: TRBJ2-3; V: TRBV28; D: TRBD2
DNA: TGTGCCAGCAGGACAAGCCCGGGCGAGTTTAATGAGCAGTTCTTC; CDR3: CASRTSPGEFNEQFF; size: -; J: TRBJ2-1; V: TRBV7-3; D: -